What follows are 6 T cell receptor beta chains derived from one specimen sequenced in a study of cytomegalovirus exposure and HLA in healthy donors. The PCR made use of 60 Vbeta and 13 Jbeta primers. Profiling relied on immunoSEQ multiplex PCR, and the TCRdb table lists in-frame clones only, not all of them. The data contain about 150,000 clones, around 80% of them singletons. Sequenced sample: PBMCs. The receptors shown here come from a woman aged 18-30 years in good health and CMV-seronegative.

This clone was seen only a few times. V is TRBV5-8 and J is TRBJ2-7; possibly TRBD2 for D (6 bases). The CDR3 is made up of 14 amino acids. Trimming took off 2 bases at V and 5 bases at J, with 14 bases between the two ends. Germline V gene sequence: CDR1 SGHTS, CDR2 YDEGEE. The CDR3 nucleotides read TGTGCCAGCAGCTTTAGGCGGGGTGGCCACGAGCAGTACTTC. Translated: CASSFRRGGHEQYF.

The V and J genes are TRBV2 and TRBJ2-7; 7 bases line up with TRBD1. The CDR3 spans 14 residues. V trimming: 4 bases; J trimming: 4 bases; junction bases outside the gene matches: 7. Germline V gene data show CDR1 as SNHLY and CDR2 as FYNNEI. As DNA, the CDR3 is TGTGCCAGCAGTGTCGACAGGGAGCGGTACGAGCAGTACTTC. It yields the protein CASSVDRERYEQYF.

This clone was seen once. One end of the junction fails to match germline, which may point to a read error. This sequence joins TRBV7-7 and TRBJ2-5, with 7 bases matching TRBD1. CDR1 SSHAT and CDR2 FNYEAQ come from the germline V gene (reference sequence). The CDR3 contains 13 residues. The CDR3 region has the DNA TGTGCTAGCAGCTTACAGGGGTGGGAGACCCAGTACTTC. Translated: CASSLQGWETQYF.

This clone was seen a few times. The rearrangement joins TRBV30 to TRBJ1-6, with D perhaps TRBD1 (5 bases). Per the germline V gene, CDR1 is GTSNPN and CDR2 is SVGIG (reference sequence). Trimming pared 0 bases from V and 10 bases from J, leaving 10 bases between. The CDR3 covers 13 residues. The CDR3 here is CAWSVGVGSPLHF. The DNA of the CDR3 is TGTGCCTGGAGTGTAGGGGTTGGGTCACCCCTCCACTTT. The whole variable domain, filled in from reference TRBV30 and TRBJ1-6, reads SQTIHQWPATLVQPVGSPLSLECTVEGTSNPNLYWYRQAAGRGLQLLFYSVGIGQISSEVPQNLSASRPQDRQFILSSKKLLLSDSGFYLCAWSVGVGSPLHFGNGTRLTVT.

The rearrangement uses TRBV28 and TRBJ1-5; 7 bases line up with TRBD1. The germline V gene has CDR1 MDHEN and CDR2 SYDVKM. This CDR3 comprises 15 residues. Trimming took 5 bases from V and 1 from J; bases not matched to a gene: 5. Written as DNA, the CDR3 is TGTGCCAGCAGTCCGAGCAGGGGGAGCAATCAGCCCCAGCATTTT. This codes for CASSPSRGSNQPQHF. The complete variable domain, with remaining parts taken from reference TRBV28 and TRBJ1-5, reads DVKVTQSSRYLVKRTGEKVFLECVQDMDHENMFWYRQDPGLGLRLIYFSYDVKMKEKGDIPEGYSVSREKKERFSLILESASTNQTSMYLCASSPSRGSNQPQHFGDGTRLSIL.

V usage is TRBV5-6 and J usage is TRBJ1-2, with TRBD1 identical over 9 bases. The junction had 7 bases not matched to a gene; V was cut back by 0 bases and J by 4 bases. The CDR3 is made up of 16 amino acids. Germline CDR1 is SGHDT and CDR2 is YYEEEE. CDR3 DNA sequence: TGTGCCAGCAGCTTGGATGGGACAGGGAGCATCTATGGCTACACCTTC. Translating gives CASSLDGTGSIYGYTF.